This T cell receptor (beta chain) was obtained from a study of identical twins. TCRdb fed the 5' RACE reads into MiXCR, producing one record per CDR3 protein. The table shows 140 to 150 distinct CDR3 sequences, with around 90% occurring only once. CDR3 size: 14 residues. The V gene lost 5 bases and the J gene lost 8 bases, with 16 bases spanning the gap. Sequenced sample: PBMCs. The sequence was obtained from a woman aged 18-30 years in good health. This table probably holds off-target reads from a library built for another chain. This sequence joins TRBV12-3 or TRBV12-4 and TRBJ2-4, with D possibly TRBD1 on 6 matching bases. CDR3 sequence: CASSPRGPEDIQYF. Here the CDR3 DNA reads TGTGCCAGCAGTCCCAGGGGTCCTGAGGACATTCAGTACTTC.